A few counts support the clone carrying this TCR beta chain. Antigen specificity is unknown. Healthy Caucasians supplied all donations. MiXCR was run by TCRdb on the 5' RACE reads, yielding one entry per CDR3 protein. This table has about 810,000 distinct CDR3 sequences, more than 9% appearing once. This sample was taken from a study of identical twins. Notes on the study in general: For out-of-frame beta sequences, excess twin sharing was weaker. Carriage of fewer insertions was seen in abundant cord blood beta clonotypes, whereas memory repertoires showed none.

These sequences were also reported in another study, on yellow fever vaccine responses in identical twins. That source notes: In identical twins, vaccine T cell responses appeared partly shared and partly individual.

The sequenced material came from PBMCs. The source is a woman between 18 and 29 years old in good health.

CDR3 region: CASSVRNSPLHF. For the CDR3, the DNA is TGTGCCAGCAGTGTGCGTAATTCACCCCTCCACTTT. The gene calls are TRBV6-5 and TRBJ1-6; no definite D call. The germline V gene encodes CDR1 MNHEY and CDR2 SVGAGI. CDR3 size: 12 residues. V was clipped by 5 bases and J by 6 bases, with 5 bases between them.